What follows are 22 T cell receptor beta chains derived from one specimen sequenced in a study of T cells in localized non-small cell lung cancer. Sequencing used immunoSEQ multiplex PCR; TCRdb keeps in-frame clones, though not all of them. This sample has 35,000 to 40,000 clones, with about 90% found just once. The sample consisted of peripheral blood, taken before any cancer treatment. These receptors were taken from a woman between 35 and 70 years old with stage I lung adenocarcinoma.

The V call is TRBV5-6, the J call TRBJ1-5; 7 nucleotides match TRBD1. Germline V gene sequence: CDR1 SGHDT, CDR2 YYEEEE. This CDR3 region has 16 residues. V lost 4 bases and J lost 7; bases outside the gene matches: 14. The CDR3 loop is CASSGGGATGAQPQHF. CDR3 sequence (DNA): TGTGCCAGCAGCGGGGGAGGGGCCACAGGGGCCCAGCCCCAGCATTTT.

The V gene is TRBV19, the J gene TRBJ1-1; 10 positions agree with TRBD1. CDR1 is LNHDA, CDR2 SQIVND, per germline (reference sequence). J was trimmed by 10 bases and V by 7 bases; bases with no gene match: 6. This CDR3 has 12 residues. CDR3 nucleotides: TGTGCCAGTACCCCGACAGGGGGCACAGCTTTCTTT. The encoded protein is CASTPTGGTAFF.

CDR3 in amino acids: CASKRGGYDQPQHF. DNA of the CDR3: TGTGCCAGCAAACGGGGGGGCTACGATCAGCCCCAGCATTTT. The chain combines TRBV28 with TRBJ1-5; possible D gene TRBD1, 6 bases. CDR3 length equals 14 residues. Germline CDR1 is MDHEN and CDR2 is SYDVKM. With 7 bases removed from V and 5 bases from J, the gap between germline ends came to 15 bases.

This clone was recorded only once. V gene TRBV23-1 combines with J gene TRBJ2-3; D is unclear. TRBV23-1 is designated an ORF whose function remains uncertain. The CDR3 sequence is 14 residues long. The ends were cut back, 0 bases at V and 0 bases at J, with 4 bases in the middle. CDR3 nucleotides: TGCGCCAGCAGTCAATCGTTTAGCACAGATACGCAGTATTTT. Translation gives CASSQSFSTDTQYF.

This clone was picked up one time. The CDR3 DNA reads as TGTGCCAGCAGCCCCTGGGGCGGGACCAATGAGCAGTTCTTC. Translated: CASSPWGGTNEQFF. The rearrangement links TRBV28 to TRBJ2-1, with D possibly matching TRBD2 (6 bases). Germline CDR1 is MDHEN and CDR2 is SYDVKM. V lost 6 bases and J lost 6, with 15 bases in between. This CDR3 is 14 amino acids long. The whole variable domain, remainder taken from reference TRBV28 and TRBJ2-1, is DVKVTQSSRYLVKRTGEKVFLECVQDMDHENMFWYRQDPGLGLRLIYFSYDVKMKEKGDIPEGYSVSREKKERFSLILESASTNQTSMYLCASSPWGGTNEQFFGPGTRLTVL.

The V and J genes are TRBV27 and TRBJ1-1, with 9 bases matching TRBD1. V shed 3 bases and J 3 bases; nucleotides not matched to a gene: 5. Germline V gene lookup returns CDR1 MNHEY and CDR2 SMNVEV (reference sequence). CDR3 size: 15 residues. In DNA, the CDR3 is TGTGCCAGCAGTTTTTACAGGGGGCGAGACACTGAAGCTTTCTTT. Translated: CASSFYRGRDTEAFF.

The chain employs TRBV7-2 and TRBJ2-5; TRBD2 matches 9 bases. CDR1 and CDR2 from the germline V gene are SGHTA and FQGNSA. The CDR3 runs to 16 residues. V lost 7 bases and J lost 5; bases outside the gene matches: 14. The CDR3 DNA sequence: TGTGCCAGCAATCCTCCGGGACTAGCTTCAGTGGAGACCCAGTACTTC. It codes for CASNPPGLASVETQYF.

J is TRBJ2-7 and V is TRBV28, with TRBD1 matching over 8 bases. The CDR3 consists of 14 residues. V shed 6 bases and J 2 bases; nucleotides not matched to a gene: 6. Per germline, CDR1 MDHEN and CDR2 SYDVKM. The CDR3 DNA reads as TGTGCCAGCAGACCGGACAGGGTAACCTACGAGCAGTACTTC. Translation: CASRPDRVTYEQYF.

This clone was counted a single time. Written as DNA, the CDR3 is TGTGCCAGCAGCCATAGCCTTGACACACTCACCGGGGAGCTGTTTTTT. Amino acid sequence: CASSHSLDTLTGELFF. The chain couples TRBV2 to TRBJ2-2; D remains unclear. This CDR3 has 16 amino acids. The V end lost 6 bases, the J end lost 4 bases, and 18 bases lay between the germline ends. Germline CDR1 and CDR2: SNHLY and FYNNEI.

The rearrangement uses TRBV7-9 and TRBJ2-1; 8 nucleotides match TRBD2. V lost 6 bases, J lost 4 bases, and 14 bases stayed unmatched. The CDR3 extends over 17 amino acids. From germline, CDR1 is SEHNR and CDR2 FQNEAQ (reference sequence). CDR3 sequence: CASRPGTRAVRYNEQFF. CDR3 coding DNA: TGTGCCAGCAGGCCCGGGACTAGGGCTGTGCGGTACAATGAGCAGTTCTTC.

On this clone: One end of the junction varies from germline; a read error may be responsible. This chain uses TRBV30 with TRBJ2-6, with unresolved D. CDR1 and CDR2 from the germline V gene are GTSNPN and SVGIG (reference sequence). The CDR3 is made up of 11 amino acids. This chain's CDR3 is CAWRVANVPTF. DNA for the CDR3: TGTGCCTGGAGGGTGGCCAACGTCCCGACTTTC.

The V call is TRBV19, the J call TRBJ1-2, with TRBD1 identical over 9 bases. CDR3 length: 14 amino acids. V lost 3 bases to trimming and J lost 4 bases; unmatched junction nucleotides: 3. Germline V CDR1 and CDR2: LNHDA, SQIVND (reference sequence). The CDR3 sequence is CASSIAGQGYGYTF. CDR3 nucleotide sequence: TGTGCCAGTAGTATCGCGGGACAGGGCTATGGCTACACCTTC. Filled out from reference TRBV19 and TRBJ1-2, the complete variable domain reads DGGITQSPKYLFRKEGQNVTLSCEQNLNHDAMYWYRQDPGQGLRLIYYSQIVNDFQKGDIAEGYSVSREKKESFPLTVTSAQKNPTAFYLCASSIAGQGYGYTFGSGTRLTVV.

This chain uses TRBV7-2 with TRBJ1-1; no firm D call. The ends were cut back, 7 bases at V and 1 base at J, with 10 bases in the middle. This CDR3 is 13 amino acids long. Germline V gene data show CDR1 as SGHTA and CDR2 as FQGNSA. The CDR3 nucleotides are TGTGCCAGCACCGAGTCCCCGAACACTGAAGCTTTCTTT. As protein: CASTESPNTEAFF.

This sequence joins TRBV30 and TRBJ2-7, with 9 bases identical to TRBD2. There are 19 residues in the CDR3. V was pared by 2 bases and J by 3 bases, with 20 bases of the junction left unmatched. Germline CDR1 reads GTSNPN; CDR2 reads SVGIG (reference sequence). The CDR3 DNA reads TGTGCCTGGAGTCCTTCGGCCCGAGGAGTAGCGGGAGTTGTCTACGAGCAGTACTTC. Translation: CAWSPSARGVAGVVYEQYF.

J is TRBJ1-1 and V is TRBV7-9, with 8 bases that match TRBD1. Germline V gives CDR1 SEHNR, CDR2 FQNEAQ (reference sequence). CDR3 size: 14 residues. Losses at the gene ends were 8 bases for V and 2 bases for J; bases not matched to a gene: 7. CDR3 bases: TGTGCCAGCGTCTGGACAGGGTCCAACACTGAAGCTTTCTTT. It encodes CASVWTGSNTEAFF.

The V call is TRBV6-6, the J call TRBJ2-3; 7 nucleotides agree with TRBD1. V dropped 6 bases and J dropped 3; count of bases not matched to a gene: 3. Germline values: CDR1 MNHNY, CDR2 SVGAGI (reference sequence). This CDR3 region has 13 residues. The CDR3 here is CASRPQGTDTQYF. The CDR3 DNA reads TGTGCCAGCAGGCCACAGGGGACAGATACGCAGTATTTT.

The rearrangement uses TRBV27 and TRBJ2-7; no definite D call. In germline, CDR1 is MNHEY, CDR2 SMNVEV (reference sequence). V gave up 5 bases and J gave up 9 bases, with 17 bases separating them. This CDR3 contains 13 residues. The CDR3: CASSPTPVVGQYF. For the CDR3, the DNA is TGTGCCAGCAGTCCAACCCCTGTTGTGGGGCAGTACTTC.

The chain uses TRBV29-1 and TRBJ1-5; the match to TRBD1 covers 9 bases. Germline V gives CDR1 SQVTM, CDR2 ANQGSEA. V dropped 6 bases and J dropped 4; count of bases not matched to a gene: 1. The CDR3 length is 12 residues. The CDR3 reads CSVGTGNQPQHF. CDR3 in DNA: TGCAGCGTGGGGACAGGGAATCAGCCCCAGCATTTT.

The rearrangement links TRBV27 to TRBJ2-1; D gene uncertain. Germline V lookup: CDR1 MNHEY, CDR2 SMNVEV (reference sequence). The CDR3 has 15 amino acids. V lost 0 bases, J lost 0 bases, and 6 bases lay in between. The CDR3 DNA reads TGTGCCAGCAGTTTATCCTACAGCTCCTACAATGAGCAGTTCTTC. It translates to CASSLSYSSYNEQFF.

The chain combines TRBV19 with TRBJ2-7, with 7 bases that match TRBD1. Germline V gene data show CDR1 as LNHDA and CDR2 as SQIVND (reference sequence). The junction had 7 bases not matched to a gene; V was cut back by 8 bases and J by 3 bases. The CDR3 spans 13 residues. The CDR3 protein is CASSDRVNYEQYF. CDR3 coding DNA: TGTGCCAGTTCAGACAGGGTAAACTACGAGCAGTACTTC.

CDR3 amino acids: CASSVRGSGRSNEQFF. DNA of the CDR3: TGTGCCAGCAGCGTTCGGGGGAGCGGGAGATCCAATGAGCAGTTCTTC. The chain has TRBV9 and TRBJ2-1; 8 bases match TRBD2. From germline, CDR1 is SGDLS and CDR2 YYNGEE. Trimming removed 2 bases from V and 6 bases from J; junction bases left unmatched: 10. The CDR3 sequence is 16 residues long.

This sequence joins TRBV2 and TRBJ2-2; 7 bases align to TRBD1. This CDR3 comprises 14 residues. With V trimmed by 7 bases and J by 5 bases, 7 bases remained unmatched. CDR1 is SNHLY and CDR2 is FYNNEI in the germline V gene. The CDR3 sequence: CASNGDRRTGELFF. The CDR3 nucleotides read TGTGCCAGCAACGGGGACAGAAGGACCGGGGAGCTGTTTTTT.